This section outlines one T cell receptor beta chain sequence together with its context. Its matching antigen is unknown. This specimen belongs to a study of long-term antiretroviral therapy in people with HIV. Overall study: Samples from the earliest time points predate the 2015 immediate-ART recommendation by about a decade. Broader study findings: ART preceded a rise in diversity that nonetheless stayed lower than in transplant donor controls. There were no data on ART adherence, viral resistance or therapy changes, a gap that limits inferences about post-ART repertoire changes.

The study used samples holding about 0.9-10 million cryopreserved PBMC before DNA extraction. Runs used v3.0 of the immunoSEQ assay and were done at survey level. The repertoire was sequenced with immunoSEQ multiplex PCR; TCRdb's copy has only in-frame clones and lacks some. Here the sample spans tens of thousands of clones, roughly 90% being singletons. This specimen was unsorted PBMCs, taken 1.8 years after starting antiretroviral therapy. This TCR came from a woman aged 18-29 years with HIV.

Here the CDR3 DNA reads TGTGCCAGTAGTATACTAGCGGGAGGGCCGTCCGATACGCAGTATTTT. Translated: CASSILAGGPSDTQYF. The genes are TRBV19 and TRBJ2-3, with TRBD2 identical over 12 bases. This CDR3 comprises 16 residues. Germline values: CDR1 LNHDA, CDR2 SQIVND (reference sequence). V gave up 2 bases and J gave up 6 bases; unmatched junction bases: 6.